These T cell receptor beta chains were read from a single sample in a study of patients and donors after allogeneic stem cell transplantation. Via MiXCR, TCRdb re-called the RT-PCR reads, giving one row per CDR3 protein. The data show more than 850,000 distinct CDR3 sequences, with more than 15% seen just once and roughly 6% held by the top ten. Sequenced sample: blood, either unsorted or a sorted T cell fraction (not recorded which). All receptors derive from a human donor who was either an allogeneic HSCT recipient or a stem cell or donor lymphocyte infusion donor (not recorded which). It is not recorded whose cells these are; they may come from a transplant donor. The CDR3 runs from the conserved cysteine through the conserved F or W. D genes are given only for firm matches. Clone size appears in some rows only: once, few, many, or a class for an expanded clone.

D gene: NA
J gene: TRBJ1-2
clone size: few
V gene: TRBV6-2/TRBV6-3
CDR3 length: 13
CDR3 protein: CASTGGQIYGYTF
CDR3 DNA: TGTGCCAGCACGGGAGGACAGATCTATGGCTACACCTTC

D gene: NA
J gene: TRBJ1-4
clone size: NA
V gene: TRBV12-3/TRBV12-4
CDR3 length: 13
CDR3 protein: CASMDRLNEKLFF
CDR3 DNA: TGTGCCAGCATGGACAGATTAAATGAAAAACTGTTTTTT

D gene: NA
J gene: TRBJ2-1
clone size: few
V gene: TRBV3-1
CDR3 length: 15
CDR3 protein: CASSSSKGLPGEQFF
CDR3 DNA: TGTGCCAGCAGCTCCTCAAAGGGACTTCCCGGGGAGCAGTTCTTC

D gene: NA
J gene: TRBJ2-3
clone size: NA
V gene: TRBV20-1
CDR3 length: 15
CDR3 protein: CSAANRGGGTDTQYF
CDR3 DNA: TGCAGTGCCGCCAACCGGGGTGGGGGCACAGATACGCAGTATTTT

D gene: NA
J gene: TRBJ2-7
clone size: few
V gene: TRBV7-2
CDR3 length: 12
CDR3 protein: CASSLTLYEQYF
CDR3 DNA: TGTGCCAGCAGCTTAACTCTCTACGAGCAGTACTTC

D gene: TRBD2
J gene: TRBJ2-1
clone size: few
V gene: TRBV20-1
CDR3 length: 16
CDR3 protein: CSARDLTSGGYNEQFF
CDR3 DNA: TGCAGTGCTAGAGACCTAACTAGCGGAGGCTACAATGAGCAGTTCTTC

D gene: TRBD1
J gene: TRBJ1-2
clone size: few
V gene: TRBV20-1
CDR3 length: 12
CDR3 protein: CSAWTGTYGYTF
CDR3 DNA: TGCAGTGCCTGGACAGGAACCTATGGCTACACCTTC

D gene: NA
J gene: TRBJ1-1
clone size: few
V gene: TRBV6-5
CDR3 length: 14
CDR3 protein: CASSYADPNTEAFF
CDR3 DNA: TGTGCCAGCAGTTATGCAGACCCGAACACTGAAGCTTTCTTT

D gene: NA
J gene: TRBJ2-7
clone size: few
V gene: TRBV11-2
CDR3 length: 15
CDR3 protein: CASSSPARGFTREYF
CDR3 DNA: TGTGCCAGCAGCTCCCCCGCCAGGGGCTTTACTCGGGAGTACTTC

D gene: NA
J gene: TRBJ1-5
clone size: NA
V gene: TRBV27
CDR3 length: 13
CDR3 protein: CASSTTMNQPQHF
CDR3 DNA: TGTGCCAGCAGTACGACAATGAATCAGCCCCAGCATTTT

D gene: NA
J gene: TRBJ2-5
clone size: NA
V gene: TRBV30
CDR3 length: 13
CDR3 protein: CAWRERGPETQYF
CDR3 DNA: TGTGCCTGGAGAGAACGGGGGCCGGAGACCCAGTACTTC

D gene: NA
J gene: TRBJ2-6
clone size: NA
V gene: TRBV6-1
CDR3 length: 16
CDR3 protein: CASSETVGPGANVLTF
CDR3 DNA: TGTGCCAGCAGTGAAACCGTTGGCCCTGGGGCCAACGTCCTGACTTTC

D gene: TRBD1
J gene: TRBJ2-7
clone size: NA
V gene: TRBV3-1
CDR3 length: 15
CDR3 protein: CASSQGTGVGYEQYF
CDR3 DNA: TGTGCCAGCAGCCAAGGGACAGGGGTCGGTTACGAGCAGTACTTC

D gene: TRBD1
J gene: TRBJ2-5
clone size: many
V gene: TRBV5-5
CDR3 length: 15
CDR3 protein: CASSSLGTGEETQYF
CDR3 DNA: TGTGCCAGCAGCTCCCTAGGGACAGGAGAAGAGACCCAGTACTTC

D gene: NA
J gene: TRBJ1-5
clone size: NA
V gene: TRBV7-9
CDR3 length: 15
CDR3 protein: CASGPPGTGNQPQHF
CDR3 DNA: TGTGCCAGCGGCCCCCCAGGGACGGGGAATCAGCCCCAGCATTTT

D gene: NA
J gene: TRBJ2-5
clone size: NA
V gene: TRBV7-2
CDR3 length: 14
CDR3 protein: CASSLSPSQETQYF
CDR3 DNA: TGTGCCAGCAGCTTAAGTCCCAGCCAAGAGACCCAGTACTTC

D gene: TRBD1
J gene: TRBJ2-7
clone size: NA
V gene: TRBV6-5
CDR3 length: 17
CDR3 protein: CASSYSSIGTAPYEQYF
CDR3 DNA: TGTGCCAGCAGTTACTCGAGTATAGGGACAGCGCCCTACGAGCAGTACTTC

D gene: NA
J gene: TRBJ1-1
clone size: few
V gene: TRBV6-2/TRBV6-3
CDR3 length: 13
CDR3 protein: CASSQGKGAEAFF
CDR3 DNA: TGTGCCAGCAGCCAGGGGAAGGGGGCTGAAGCTTTCTTT

D gene: NA
J gene: TRBJ2-2
clone size: NA
V gene: TRBV5-1
CDR3 length: 14
CDR3 protein: CASRGSPNTGELFF
CDR3 DNA: TGCGCCAGCAGGGGATCGCCGAACACCGGGGAGCTGTTTTTT

D gene: TRBD1
J gene: TRBJ2-2
clone size: NA
V gene: TRBV11-1
CDR3 length: 19
CDR3 protein: CASSALPGQPKINTGELFF
CDR3 DNA: TGTGCCAGCAGCGCACTACCGGGACAGCCTAAAATTAACACCGGGGAGCTGTTTTTT

D gene: NA
J gene: TRBJ2-7
clone size: few
V gene: TRBV29-1
CDR3 length: 15
CDR3 protein: CSVEAIGVWGYEQYF
CDR3 DNA: TGCAGCGTTGAAGCAATCGGCGTGTGGGGTTACGAGCAGTACTTC

D gene: NA
J gene: TRBJ2-1
clone size: NA
V gene: TRBV7-2
CDR3 length: 15
CDR3 protein: CASTAMGDSYNEQFF
CDR3 DNA: TGTGCCAGCACCGCGATGGGGGACTCCTACAATGAGCAGTTCTTC

D gene: NA
J gene: TRBJ2-2
clone size: NA
V gene: TRBV20-1
CDR3 length: 14
CDR3 protein: CSARPSSRTGELFF
CDR3 DNA: TGCAGTGCTAGACCCTCGTCTCGCACCGGGGAGCTGTTTTTT

D gene: NA
J gene: TRBJ1-2
clone size: few
V gene: TRBV7-9
CDR3 length: 16
CDR3 protein: CASSPRGGYNNYGYTF
CDR3 DNA: TGTGCCAGCAGCCCTCGCGGGGGGTACAATAACTATGGCTACACCTTC

D gene: TRBD2
J gene: TRBJ2-5
clone size: few
V gene: TRBV7-2
CDR3 length: 14
CDR3 protein: CASSVGGGSETQYF
CDR3 DNA: TGTGCCAGCAGCGTTGGCGGGGGGTCAGAGACCCAGTACTTC

D gene: NA
J gene: TRBJ2-3
clone size: NA
V gene: TRBV25-1
CDR3 length: 17
CDR3 protein: CASSVWGSLTSTDTQYF
CDR3 DNA: TGTGCCAGCAGTGTCTGGGGGAGCCTCACTAGCACAGATACGCAGTATTTT

D gene: TRBD1
J gene: TRBJ1-2
clone size: few
V gene: TRBV29-1
CDR3 length: 14
CDR3 protein: CSVEEGTGPYGYTF
CDR3 DNA: TGCAGCGTTGAAGAGGGGACAGGGCCCTATGGCTACACCTTC

D gene: TRBD1
J gene: TRBJ1-5
clone size: NA
V gene: TRBV19
CDR3 length: 16
CDR3 protein: CASSLHRDRVNQPQHF
CDR3 DNA: TGTGCCAGTAGTCTCCACCGGGACAGGGTAAATCAGCCCCAGCATTTT

D gene: NA
J gene: TRBJ1-2
clone size: NA
V gene: TRBV20-1
CDR3 length: 14
CDR3 protein: CSAPGLVPNYGYTF
CDR3 DNA: TGCAGTGCCCCTGGGCTAGTACCTAACTATGGCTACACCTTC

D gene: TRBD2
J gene: TRBJ2-3
clone size: few
V gene: TRBV20-1
CDR3 length: 16
CDR3 protein: CSALTDSGIGTDTQYF
CDR3 DNA: TGCAGTGCCCTCACGGATAGCGGGATAGGCACAGATACGCAGTATTTT

D gene: NA
J gene: TRBJ2-1
clone size: NA
V gene: TRBV20-1
CDR3 length: 13
CDR3 protein: CSALAGADNEQFF
CDR3 DNA: TGCAGTGCCCTAGCAGGGGCGGACAATGAGCAGTTCTTC

D gene: NA
J gene: TRBJ1-1
clone size: many
V gene: TRBV4-1
CDR3 length: 15
CDR3 protein: CASSLRRRGRTEAFF
CDR3 DNA: TGCGCCAGCAGCTTACGAAGGAGGGGGAGGACTGAAGCTTTCTTT

D gene: TRBD1
J gene: TRBJ1-2
clone size: NA
V gene: TRBV6-1
CDR3 length: 13
CDR3 protein: CASRDRVNRGYTF
CDR3 DNA: TGTGCCAGCAGGGACAGGGTAAATCGTGGCTACACCTTC

D gene: NA
J gene: TRBJ1-1
clone size: many
V gene: TRBV7-9
CDR3 length: 15
CDR3 protein: CASSRWRAKNTEAFF
CDR3 DNA: TGTGCCAGCAGCCGATGGCGGGCTAAGAACACTGAAGCTTTCTTT

D gene: NA
J gene: TRBJ1-6
clone size: few
V gene: TRBV18
CDR3 length: 13
CDR3 protein: CASSRQYNSPLHF
CDR3 DNA: TGTGCCAGCTCGCGCCAATATAATTCACCCCTCCACTTT

D gene: TRBD1
J gene: TRBJ2-1
clone size: NA
V gene: TRBV10-3
CDR3 length: 12
CDR3 protein: CAIGRTGNEQFF
CDR3 DNA: TGTGCCATCGGACGGACAGGCAATGAGCAGTTCTTC

D gene: NA
J gene: TRBJ1-2
clone size: NA
V gene: TRBV27
CDR3 length: 15
CDR3 protein: CASTPTGPGPYGYTF
CDR3 DNA: TGTGCCAGCACTCCGACGGGCCCTGGGCCCTATGGCTACACCTTC

D gene: NA
J gene: TRBJ2-7
clone size: many
V gene: TRBV20-1
CDR3 length: 14
CDR3 protein: CSARVAAAGDEQYF
CDR3 DNA: TGCAGTGCTAGAGTCGCTGCGGCAGGGGACGAGCAGTACTTC

D gene: TRBD2
J gene: TRBJ2-7
clone size: few
V gene: TRBV3-1
CDR3 length: 17
CDR3 protein: CASSQGPTSGRVYEQYF
CDR3 DNA: TGTGCCAGCAGCCAAGGTCCGACTAGCGGGAGAGTCTACGAGCAGTACTTC

D gene: NA
J gene: TRBJ2-7
clone size: few
V gene: TRBV7-9
CDR3 length: 14
CDR3 protein: CASSPRTSEYEQYF
CDR3 DNA: TGTGCCAGCAGCCCCAGGACATCGGAATACGAGCAGTACTTC

D gene: TRBD1
J gene: TRBJ2-7
clone size: few
V gene: TRBV6-2/TRBV6-3
CDR3 length: 13
CDR3 protein: CASNRGQGYEQYF
CDR3 DNA: TGTGCCAGCAATCGAGGACAGGGCTACGAGCAGTACTTC

D gene: TRBD1
J gene: TRBJ1-2
clone size: NA
V gene: TRBV6-5
CDR3 length: 17
CDR3 protein: CASSYSGTGRVDNGYTF
CDR3 DNA: TGTGCCAGCAGTTACTCGGGGACAGGGAGGGTGGATAATGGCTACACCTTC

D gene: NA
J gene: TRBJ2-5
clone size: NA
V gene: TRBV28
CDR3 length: 17
CDR3 protein: CASSLGQKRGGKETQYF
CDR3 DNA: TGTGCCAGCAGTTTGGGGCAGAAAAGGGGTGGAAAAGAGACCCAGTACTTC

D gene: NA
J gene: TRBJ2-2
clone size: few
V gene: TRBV20-1
CDR3 length: 15
CDR3 protein: CSASMGPPNTGELFF
CDR3 DNA: TGCAGTGCTAGCATGGGCCCCCCCAACACCGGGGAGCTGTTTTTT

D gene: NA
J gene: TRBJ1-5
clone size: many
V gene: TRBV20-1
CDR3 length: 14
CDR3 protein: CSARNREDRLPQHF
CDR3 DNA: TGCAGTGCTAGAAACAGGGAGGACCGGCTGCCCCAGCATTTT

D gene: NA
J gene: TRBJ1-2
clone size: few
V gene: TRBV28
CDR3 length: 14
CDR3 protein: CASSTPLFGYGYTF
CDR3 DNA: TGTGCCAGCAGTACCCCATTGTTTGGCTATGGCTACACCTTC

D gene: NA
J gene: TRBJ2-1
clone size: few
V gene: TRBV24-1
CDR3 length: 15
CDR3 protein: CATSEGKPLYNEQFF
CDR3 DNA: TGTGCCACCAGTGAAGGAAAGCCGTTATACAATGAGCAGTTCTTC

D gene: NA
J gene: TRBJ2-3
clone size: NA
V gene: TRBV6-5
CDR3 length: 15
CDR3 protein: CASSYSRELAYTQYF
CDR3 DNA: TGTGCCAGCAGTTATAGCAGGGAACTAGCCTATACGCAGTATTTT

D gene: NA
J gene: TRBJ1-6
clone size: NA
V gene: TRBV6-5
CDR3 length: 14
CDR3 protein: CASSSSGWDSPLHF
CDR3 DNA: TGTGCCAGCAGTTCATCGGGTTGGGATTCACCCCTCCACTTT

D gene: NA
J gene: TRBJ1-1
clone size: NA
V gene: TRBV5-1
CDR3 length: 15
CDR3 protein: CASSLAGQGRTEAFF
CDR3 DNA: TGCGCCAGCAGCTTGGCCGGCCAGGGTAGGACTGAAGCTTTCTTT

D gene: NA
J gene: TRBJ2-5
clone size: NA
V gene: TRBV27
CDR3 length: 14
CDR3 protein: CASSFHSTWETQYF
CDR3 DNA: TGTGCCAGCAGTTTTCATTCGACGTGGGAGACCCAGTACTTC

D gene: TRBD1
J gene: TRBJ2-7
clone size: few
V gene: TRBV29-1
CDR3 length: 12
CDR3 protein: CSVWDRAREQYF
CDR3 DNA: TGCAGCGTTTGGGACAGGGCGAGGGAGCAGTACTTC

D gene: NA
J gene: TRBJ1-1
clone size: few
V gene: TRBV5-1
CDR3 length: 14
CDR3 protein: CASSSAGLVTEAFF
CDR3 DNA: TGCGCCAGCAGCTCGGCGGGGCTTGTGACTGAAGCTTTCTTT

D gene: NA
J gene: TRBJ1-1
clone size: few
V gene: TRBV5-6
CDR3 length: 13
CDR3 protein: CASSFWTGLEAFF
CDR3 DNA: TGTGCCAGCAGCTTTTGGACGGGGCTGGAAGCTTTCTTT